The entry below gives a single T cell receptor (beta chain) sequence along with its context. The junction does not match germline at one end; this may be a read error. This sample is part of a study of cytomegalovirus exposure and HLA in healthy donors. Per the germline V gene, CDR1 is MNHNS and CDR2 is SASEGT. This CDR3 is 12 amino acids long. The primer mix had 60 Vbeta and 13 Jbeta primers. TCRdb's table, derived via immunoSEQ multiplex PCR, lists solely in-frame clones and lacks some. This table has some 110,000 clones, approximately 79% appearing once. The chain uses TRBV6-1 and TRBJ1-1, with D possibly TRBD1 on 5 matching bases. This TCR derives from a man between 25 and 39 years old in good health and CMV-seronegative. The sample taken for sequencing was PBMCs. In nucleotides, the CDR3 is TGTGCCAGCCTAAGGGGTTACACTGAAACTTTCTTT. Protein product: CASLRGYTETFF.